These T cell receptor beta chains were read from a single sample in a study of blood T cell repertoires in COVID-19. Data came from immunoSEQ multiplex PCR; TCRdb stores just in-frame clones and leaves some out. Of approximately 300,000 clones listed, 85% are singletons. Sequenced material: PBMCs or T cells enriched from blood (not recorded which). The receptors originated from a woman in her 30s who had been exposed to COVID-19. Both conserved end residues are part of each CDR3. D genes are given only for firm matches. For some rows the clone size is stated as once, few or many, or as a class when expanded; others skip it.

j_gene	d_gene	v_gene	abundance	CDR3nt	CDR3aa
TRBJ1-1	.	TRBV7-3	.	TGTGCCAGCAGCTTAGGGGCGACTACTGAAGCTTTCTTT	CASSLGATTEAFF
TRBJ1-1	.	TRBV19	.	TGTGCCAGTAGTATAGCAAAACAGCCTGAAGCTTTCTTT	CASSIAKQPEAFF
TRBJ1-2	.	TRBV5-4	.	TGTGCCAGCAGCCCAAAACAGGGAGATGGCTATGGCTACACCTTC	CASSPKQGDGYGYTF
TRBJ1-2	.	TRBV28	.	TGTGCCAGCAGTCCCGAGCACCCAGGGGGCTACACCTTC	CASSPEHPGGYTF
TRBJ1-1	.	TRBV21-1	.	TGTGCCAGCACCACGCAGGGGCGAAGAGAAGCTTTCTTT	CASTTQGRREAFF
TRBJ1-1	.	TRBV19	.	TGTGCCAGTAGTATAGATCAGGGGCGCGTAAGGGCTTTCTTT	CASSIDQGRVRAFF
TRBJ2-3	.	TRBV27	.	TGTGCCAGCAGTCCGTCGTCGAGGGGGAACACAGATACGCAGTATTTT	CASSPSSRGNTDTQYF
TRBJ1-6	TRBD1	TRBV7-6	.	TGTGCCAGCAGCCCCCGACAGGGAGAGAATTCACCCCTCCACTTT	CASSPRQGENSPLHF
TRBJ1-2	TRBD1	TRBV12-3/TRBV12-4	.	TGTGCCAGCCGGGACAGGGAATATGGCTACACCTTC	CASRDREYGYTF
TRBJ2-5	.	TRBV27	.	TGTGCCAGCAGCTCCCCGGGACAAGGTGGGGAGACCCAGTACTTC	CASSSPGQGGETQYF
TRBJ2-7	TRBD1	TRBV12-3/TRBV12-4	.	TGTGCCAGCAACTGGGGGACAGTCGGCGAGCAGTACTTC	CASNWGTVGEQYF
TRBJ1-5	TRBD1	TRBV28	.	TGTGCCAGCAGTCTCGACAGGGGGAATCAGCCCCAGCATTTT	CASSLDRGNQPQHF
TRBJ2-2	.	TRBV7-8	.	TGTGCCAGCAGCCTAACCGGGGGAGTAACCGGGGAGCTGTTTTTT	CASSLTGGVTGELFF
TRBJ2-3	TRBD2	TRBV4-2	once	TGTGCCAGCAGCCAAGATTCTAGCGGGGGTGCAGATACGCAGTATTTT	CASSQDSSGGADTQYF
TRBJ2-1	.	TRBV12-3/TRBV12-4	.	TGTGCCAGCGGGGGGGCCCGGTATGAGCAGTTCTTC	CASGGARYEQFF
TRBJ2-1	.	TRBV28	.	TGTGCCAGCAGTTTAGAGACTCCCTACAATGAGCAGTTCTTC	CASSLETPYNEQFF
TRBJ1-1	TRBD1	TRBV19	.	TGTGCCAGTAGTAACCCCGGACAGGGGGCCGGAGCTTTCTTT	CASSNPGQGAGAFF
TRBJ2-3	.	TRBV6-1	.	TGTGCCAGCAGTGAGTTAAGGGGCGCAACAGATACGCAGTATTTT	CASSELRGATDTQYF
TRBJ2-2	.	TRBV5-6	few	TGTGCCAGCACCCGCCGAGAGCTGGCGCCAGGAGGGGAGCTGTTTTTT	CASTRRELAPGGELFF
TRBJ1-4	.	TRBV7-4	.	TGTGCCAGCAGCTTAAAGGTCAGGAGGAAGGAAAAACTGTTTTTT	CASSLKVRRKEKLFF
TRBJ2-2	TRBD1	TRBV18	.	TGTGCCAGCTCACCATACGTAGGGACAGCGCCCGGGGAGCTGTTTTTT	CASSPYVGTAPGELFF
TRBJ1-5	.	TRBV19	.	TGTGCCAGTAGTATCTCCAGGGGAGTCCATCAGCCCCAGCATTTT	CASSISRGVHQPQHF
TRBJ1-5	.	TRBV6-1	.	TGTGCCAGCAGTGATTCCGGGATCGGAGGGCAGCCCCAGCATTTT	CASSDSGIGGQPQHF
TRBJ1-3	TRBD1	TRBV30	.	TGTGCCTGGAGTTTCGGAGGGGGCGACGGAAACACCATATATTTT	CAWSFGGGDGNTIYF
TRBJ2-5	.	TRBV5-1	once	TGCGCCAGCAGCTTCGAACAGTCCCAAGAGACCCAGTACTTC	CASSFEQSQETQYF
TRBJ2-2	.	TRBV5-5	.	TGTGCCAGCAGCACTATTACGGGGACCGGGGAGCTGTTTTTT	CASSTITGTGELFF
TRBJ1-6	TRBD1	TRBV6-8	.	TGTGCCAGCTCCCGACAGGGGTACCGATATGGGCATCCCTATAATTCACCCCTCCACTTT	CASSRQGYRYGHPYNSPLHF
TRBJ2-7	.	TRBV6-5	once	TGTGCCAGCAGGAGTATCTCGGCGGGGATCTACGAGCAGTACTTC	CASRSISAGIYEQYF
TRBJ2-2	.	TRBV10-3	.	TGTGCCATCTCCCCGGACAGCGACACCGGGGAGCTGTTTTTT	CAISPDSDTGELFF
TRBJ2-1	.	TRBV20-1	.	TGCAGTGCTAGTGCTCCCCGGGGATACAATGAGCAGTTCTTC	CSASAPRGYNEQFF
TRBJ1-3	.	TRBV28	.	TGTGCCAGCAGTTTACGTTCTTCTGGAAACACCATATATTTT	CASSLRSSGNTIYF
TRBJ2-1	TRBD2	TRBV19	.	TGTGCCAGTAGGGAAGAGCGGGGGGGCTTGGGCGAGCAGTTCTTC	CASREERGGLGEQFF
TRBJ1-6	TRBD1	TRBV5-1	.	TGCGCCAGCAGCTTGACAGGGGCTTATAATTCACCCCTCCACTTT	CASSLTGAYNSPLHF
TRBJ2-2	TRBD1	TRBV7-3	few	TGTGCCAGCAGCGGGACAGGGGGCGACGGGGAGCTGTTTTTT	CASSGTGGDGELFF
TRBJ2-1	TRBD2	TRBV3-1/TRBV3-2	.	TGTGCCAGCAGCTCACGGGGGCTAGCGGGAGGGAACTCCTACAATGAGCAGTTCTTC	CASSSRGLAGGNSYNEQFF
TRBJ1-4	.	TRBV27	.	TGTGCCAGCAGTTCGGGGTCTGAAAAACTGTTTTTT	CASSSGSEKLFF
TRBJ1-5	.	TRBV5-4	once	TGTGCCAGCAGTGCTGGAGCAGATAGCAATCAGCCCCAGCATTTT	CASSAGADSNQPQHF
TRBJ2-7	.	TRBV4-1	.	TGCGCCAGCAGCCAAGATCCAAGCGGGCTCAACGAGCAGTACTTC	CASSQDPSGLNEQYF
TRBJ2-7	TRBD1	TRBV5-1	.	TGCGCCAGCAGCCGTAAGGACAGGTCCGAGCAGTACTTC	CASSRKDRSEQYF
TRBJ1-2	TRBD1	TRBV3-1/TRBV3-2	.	TGTGCCAGCAGCCACTACCGGCAGGGGGCATATGGCTACACCTTC	CASSHYRQGAYGYTF
TRBJ2-2	TRBD2	TRBV10-3	.	TGTGCCATCGGGCTAGCGGGGAGAGGGGAGCTGTTTTTT	CAIGLAGRGELFF
TRBJ1-2	TRBD1	TRBV6-5	few	TGTGCCAGCAGTACCCAAACAGGGGTAGGATATGGCTACACCTTC	CASSTQTGVGYGYTF
TRBJ2-2	TRBD1	TRBV9	.	TGTGCCAGCAGCGTGTGGGACAGCGGGGAGCTGTTTTTT	CASSVWDSGELFF
TRBJ2-1	TRBD2	TRBV4-1	few	TGCGCCAGCACCGACGACAGACTAGCAGGAAGCAATGAGCAGTTCTTC	CASTDDRLAGSNEQFF
TRBJ1-6	.	TRBV27	.	TGTGCCAGCAGTTTTGGGCAGACGATTAGATCCCTCCACTTT	CASSFGQTIRSLHF
TRBJ2-3	.	TRBV7-3	.	TGTGCCAGCAGCAACGGCCCGGAGACAGATACGCAGTATTTT	CASSNGPETDTQYF
TRBJ2-4	.	TRBV19	.	TGTGCCAGTAGCTCGGGACATTCCAAAAACATTCAGTACTTC	CASSSGHSKNIQYF
TRBJ1-1	.	TRBV4-1	.	TGCGCCAGCAGTCGACTGGCAGGCGGGAACTCTGAAGCTTTCTTT	CASSRLAGGNSEAFF
TRBJ2-2	.	TRBV19	.	TGTGCCTCCAGATCGGGACTCCAGTTCACCGGGGAGCTGTTTTTT	CASRSGLQFTGELFF
TRBJ1-2	TRBD1	TRBV19	.	TGTGCCAGTAGTATTTGGACAGGGAACTATGGCTACACCTTC	CASSIWTGNYGYTF
TRBJ2-2	.	TRBV19	.	TGTGCCAGTAGTATTCAACAGGGTAGGAACACCGGGGAGCTGTTTTTT	CASSIQQGRNTGELFF
TRBJ1-3	.	TRBV5-4	.	TGTGCCAGCAGCTTGGACAGGCTCTCTGGAAACACCATATATTTT	CASSLDRLSGNTIYF
TRBJ1-6	.	TRBV7-2	.	TGTGCCAGCAGATCAGGGGTTGGGAATTCACCCCTCCACTTT	CASRSGVGNSPLHF
TRBJ2-7	.	TRBV27	.	TGTGCCAGCAGTTTAGGGAACAGGGCCTACGAGCAGTACTTC	CASSLGNRAYEQYF
TRBJ1-1	TRBD1	TRBV13	.	TGTGCCAGCAGCTTAAAGGGACAGGCAAAGAACACTGAAGCTTTCTTT	CASSLKGQAKNTEAFF
TRBJ1-1	.	TRBV7-8	.	TGTGCCAGCAGCGTACGGGGGTACGGAAACACTGAAGCTTTCTTT	CASSVRGYGNTEAFF
TRBJ1-4	.	TRBV7-8	.	TGTGCCAGCAGCTTAGCGGTCGGGGGGGCCAGTGAAAAACTGTTTTTT	CASSLAVGGASEKLFF